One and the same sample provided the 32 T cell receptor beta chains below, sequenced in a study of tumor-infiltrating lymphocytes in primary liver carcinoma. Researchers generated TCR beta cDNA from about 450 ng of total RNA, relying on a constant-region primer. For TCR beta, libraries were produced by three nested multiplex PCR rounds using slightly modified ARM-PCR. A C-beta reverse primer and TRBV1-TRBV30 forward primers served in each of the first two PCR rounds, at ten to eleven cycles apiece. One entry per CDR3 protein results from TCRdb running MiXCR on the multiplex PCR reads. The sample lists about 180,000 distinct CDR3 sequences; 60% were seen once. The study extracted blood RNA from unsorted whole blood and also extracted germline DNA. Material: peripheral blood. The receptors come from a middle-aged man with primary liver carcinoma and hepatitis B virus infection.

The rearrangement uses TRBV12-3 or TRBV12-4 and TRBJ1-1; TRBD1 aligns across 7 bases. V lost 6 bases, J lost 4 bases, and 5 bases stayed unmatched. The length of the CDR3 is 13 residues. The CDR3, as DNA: TGTGCCAGCAGCAGGGGGGTAAGCACTGAAGCTTTCTTT. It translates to CASSRGVSTEAFF.

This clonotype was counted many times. DNA for the CDR3: TGTGCCAGCAGCCCAACAGGGAACAATGAGCAGTTCTTC. This codes for CASSPTGNNEQFF. This chain connects TRBV6-5 to TRBJ2-1; possible D gene TRBD1, 6 bases. Germline values: CDR1 MNHEY, CDR2 SVGAGI. Deletions cut 6 bases from V and 5 bases from J, with 11 bases between. The length of the CDR3 is 13 residues.

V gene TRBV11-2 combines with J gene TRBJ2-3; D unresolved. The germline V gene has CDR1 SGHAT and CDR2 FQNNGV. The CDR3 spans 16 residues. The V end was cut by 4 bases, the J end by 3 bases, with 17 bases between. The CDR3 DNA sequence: TGTGCCAGCAGCTGGGGTGACGCGCATGGGACAGATACGCAGTATTTT. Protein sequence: CASSWGDAHGTDTQYF.

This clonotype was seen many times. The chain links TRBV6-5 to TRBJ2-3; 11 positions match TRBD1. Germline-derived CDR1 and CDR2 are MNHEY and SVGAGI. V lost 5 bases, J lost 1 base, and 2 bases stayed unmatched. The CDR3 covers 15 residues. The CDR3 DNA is TGTGCCAGCAGTACGGGACAGGGGGGCACAGATACGCAGTATTTT. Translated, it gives CASSTGQGGTDTQYF.

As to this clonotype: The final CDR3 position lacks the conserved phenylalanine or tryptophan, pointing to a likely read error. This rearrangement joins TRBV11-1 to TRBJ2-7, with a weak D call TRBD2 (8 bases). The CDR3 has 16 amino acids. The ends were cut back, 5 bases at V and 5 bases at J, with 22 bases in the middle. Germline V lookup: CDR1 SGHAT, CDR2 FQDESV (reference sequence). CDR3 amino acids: CASSMWDSGSSDEQYL. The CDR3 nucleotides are TGTGCCAGCAGCATGTGGGACAGCGGGAGTAGCGACGAGCAGTACTTA.

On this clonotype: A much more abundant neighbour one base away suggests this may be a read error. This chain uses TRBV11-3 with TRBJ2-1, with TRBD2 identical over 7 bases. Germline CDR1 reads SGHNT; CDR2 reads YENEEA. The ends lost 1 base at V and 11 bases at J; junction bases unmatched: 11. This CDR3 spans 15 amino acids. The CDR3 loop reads CASSLGLAGLDKQFF. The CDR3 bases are TGTGCCAGCAGCTTAGGGTTAGCGGGTCTCGATAAGCAGTTCTTC.

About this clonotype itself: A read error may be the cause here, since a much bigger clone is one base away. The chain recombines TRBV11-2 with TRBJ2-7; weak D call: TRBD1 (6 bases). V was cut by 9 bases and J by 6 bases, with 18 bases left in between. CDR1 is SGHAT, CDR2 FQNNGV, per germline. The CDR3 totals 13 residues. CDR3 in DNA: TGTGCCAGAAGCCGGGACATCGAAGGCGAGCAGTACTTC. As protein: CARSRDIEGEQYF.

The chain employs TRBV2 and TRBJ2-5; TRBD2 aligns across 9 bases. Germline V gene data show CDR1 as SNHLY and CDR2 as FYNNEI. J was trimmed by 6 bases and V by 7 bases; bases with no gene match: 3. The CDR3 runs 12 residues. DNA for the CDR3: TGTGCCAGCATTGGACTAGCGAAGACCCAGTACTTC. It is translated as CASIGLAKTQYF. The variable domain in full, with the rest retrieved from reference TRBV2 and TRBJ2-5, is EPEVTQTPSHQVTQMGQEVILRCVPISNHLYFYWYRQILGQKVEFLVSFYNNEISEKSEIFDDQFSVERPDGSNFTLKIRSTKLEDSAMYFCASIGLAKTQYFGPGTRLLVL.

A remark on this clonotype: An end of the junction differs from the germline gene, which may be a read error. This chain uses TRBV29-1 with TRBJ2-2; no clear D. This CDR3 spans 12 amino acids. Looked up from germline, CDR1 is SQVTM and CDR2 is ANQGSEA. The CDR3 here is CIVGLSSGELFF. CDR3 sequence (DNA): TGCATCGTTGGCCTCAGCTCCGGGGAGCTGTTTTTT.

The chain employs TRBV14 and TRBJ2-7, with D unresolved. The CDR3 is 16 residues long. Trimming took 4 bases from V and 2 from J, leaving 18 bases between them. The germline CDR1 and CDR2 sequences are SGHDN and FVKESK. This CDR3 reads CASSPPLNTGPYEQYF. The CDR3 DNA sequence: TGTGCCAGCAGCCCACCCCTTAACACCGGACCCTACGAGCAGTACTTC.

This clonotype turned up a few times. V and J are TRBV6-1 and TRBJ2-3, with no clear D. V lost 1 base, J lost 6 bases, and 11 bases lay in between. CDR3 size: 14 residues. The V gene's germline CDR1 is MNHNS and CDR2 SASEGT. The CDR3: CASSEVNPGDTQYF. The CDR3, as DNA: TGTGCCAGCAGTGAAGTCAACCCTGGGGATACGCAGTATTTT.

For the CDR3, the DNA is TGCGCCAGCAGCCAGGTACCCGCCCGGAGCGACGAGCAGTACTTC. This encodes CASSQVPARSDEQYF. The genes are TRBV5-1 and TRBJ2-7; D not certain. The CDR3 sequence is 15 residues long. V was clipped by 4 bases and J by 5 bases, with 19 bases between them. CDR1 is SGHRS and CDR2 is YFSETQ in the germline V gene.

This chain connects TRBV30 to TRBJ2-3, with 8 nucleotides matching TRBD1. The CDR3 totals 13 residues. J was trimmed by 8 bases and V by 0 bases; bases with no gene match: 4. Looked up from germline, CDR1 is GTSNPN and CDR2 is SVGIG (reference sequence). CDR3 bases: TGTGCCTGGAGTGTGACAGGGGTGGCTACGCAGTATTTT. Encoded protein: CAWSVTGVATQYF. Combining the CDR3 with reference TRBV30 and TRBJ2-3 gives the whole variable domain SQTIHQWPATLVQPVGSPLSLECTVEGTSNPNLYWYRQAAGRGLQLLFYSVGIGQISSEVPQNLSASRPQDRQFILSSKKLLLSDSGFYLCAWSVTGVATQYFGPGTRLTVL.

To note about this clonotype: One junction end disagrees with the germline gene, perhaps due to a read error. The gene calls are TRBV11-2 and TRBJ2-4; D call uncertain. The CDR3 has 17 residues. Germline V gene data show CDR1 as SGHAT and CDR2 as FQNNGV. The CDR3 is CASSLFIGSLAKNIQYF. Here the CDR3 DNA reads TGTGCCAGTAGCTTATTTATAGGGTCCCTAGCCAAAAACATTCAGTACTTC.

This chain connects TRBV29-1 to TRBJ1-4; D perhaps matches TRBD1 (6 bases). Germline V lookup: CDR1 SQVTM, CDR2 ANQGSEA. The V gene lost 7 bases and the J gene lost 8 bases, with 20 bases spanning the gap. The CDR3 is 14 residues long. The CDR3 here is CSARATVGHEKLFF. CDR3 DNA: TGCAGCGCCCGCGCCACGGTGGGACACGAAAAACTGTTTTTT.

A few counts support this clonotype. CDR3 sequence: CASSGTGRTDTQYF. DNA for the CDR3: TGTGCCAGCAGCGGGACGGGCCGCACAGATACGCAGTATTTT. The V gene is TRBV6-5, the J gene TRBJ2-3; possibly TRBD1 or TRBD2 for D (5 bases each). Germline assignment: CDR1 MNHEY and CDR2 SVGAGI. There are 14 residues in the CDR3. The V end was cut by 6 bases, the J end by 1 base, with 11 bases between.

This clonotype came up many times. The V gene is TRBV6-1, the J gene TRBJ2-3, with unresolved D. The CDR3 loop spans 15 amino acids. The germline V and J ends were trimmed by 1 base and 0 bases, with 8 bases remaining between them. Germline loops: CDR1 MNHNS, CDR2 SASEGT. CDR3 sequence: CASSEGAASTDTQYF. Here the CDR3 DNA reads TGTGCCAGCAGTGAAGGGGCAGCGAGCACAGATACGCAGTATTTT.

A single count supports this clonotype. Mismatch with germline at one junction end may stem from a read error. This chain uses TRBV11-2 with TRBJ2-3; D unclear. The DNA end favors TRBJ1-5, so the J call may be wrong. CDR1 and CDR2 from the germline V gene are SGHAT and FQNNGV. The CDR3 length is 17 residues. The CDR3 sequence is CASSSSGRRAHTDTQHF. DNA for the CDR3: TGTGCTAGCAGCTCTAGCGGGAGGAGGGCACACACAGATACGCAGCATTTT.

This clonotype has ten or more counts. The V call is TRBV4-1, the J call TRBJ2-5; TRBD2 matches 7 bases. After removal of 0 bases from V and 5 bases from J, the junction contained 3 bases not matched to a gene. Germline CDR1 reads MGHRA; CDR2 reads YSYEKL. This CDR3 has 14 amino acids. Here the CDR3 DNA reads TGCGCCAGCAGCCAAGAGTCCGGGAGGGAGACCCAGTACTTC. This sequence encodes CASSQESGRETQYF.

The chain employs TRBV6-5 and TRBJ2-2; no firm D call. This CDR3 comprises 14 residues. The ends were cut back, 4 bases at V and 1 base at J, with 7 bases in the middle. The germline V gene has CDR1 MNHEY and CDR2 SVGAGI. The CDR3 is CASSFKLNTGELFF. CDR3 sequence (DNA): TGTGCCAGCAGTTTTAAGCTGAACACCGGGGAGCTGTTTTTT.

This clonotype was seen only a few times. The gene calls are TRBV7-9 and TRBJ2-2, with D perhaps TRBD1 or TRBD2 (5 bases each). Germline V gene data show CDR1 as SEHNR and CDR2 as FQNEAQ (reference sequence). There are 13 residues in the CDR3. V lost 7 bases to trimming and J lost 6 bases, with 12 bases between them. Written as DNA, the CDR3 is TGTGCCAGCACCCGAGGGGTCCCCGGGGAGCTGTTTTTT. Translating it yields CASTRGVPGELFF. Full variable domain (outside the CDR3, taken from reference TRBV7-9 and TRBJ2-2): DTGVSQNPRHKITKRGQNVTFRCDPISEHNRLYWYRQTLGQGPEFLTYFQNEAQLEKSRLLSDRFSAERPKGSFSTLEIQRTEQGDSAMYLCASTRGVPGELFFGEGSRLTVL.

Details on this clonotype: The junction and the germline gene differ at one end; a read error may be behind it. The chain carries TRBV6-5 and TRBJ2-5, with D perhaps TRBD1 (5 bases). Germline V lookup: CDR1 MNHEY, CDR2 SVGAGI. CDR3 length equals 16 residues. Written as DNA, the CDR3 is TGTGCCAGCAGCCCCCGCAGTTTTGGCGGACAAGAGCCCCAGTACTTC. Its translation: CASSPRSFGGQEPQYF.

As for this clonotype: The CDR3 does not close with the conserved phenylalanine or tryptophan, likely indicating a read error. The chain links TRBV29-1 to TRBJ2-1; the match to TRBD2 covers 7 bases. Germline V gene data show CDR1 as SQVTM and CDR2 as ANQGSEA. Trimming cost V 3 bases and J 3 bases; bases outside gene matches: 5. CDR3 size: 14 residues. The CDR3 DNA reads TGCAGCGTTGATGGCGGGAGTTTCTACAATGAGCAGTTCATC. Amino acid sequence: CSVDGGSFYNEQFI.

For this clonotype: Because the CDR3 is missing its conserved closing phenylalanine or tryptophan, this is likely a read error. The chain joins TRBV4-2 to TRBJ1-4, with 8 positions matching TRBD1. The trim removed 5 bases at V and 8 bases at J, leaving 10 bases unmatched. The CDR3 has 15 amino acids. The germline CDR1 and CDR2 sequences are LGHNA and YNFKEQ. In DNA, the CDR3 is TGTGCCAGCAGCTCTGGACAGGGAGCGAAGGAAAAACTGTTTTAT. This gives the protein CASSSGQGAKEKLFY.

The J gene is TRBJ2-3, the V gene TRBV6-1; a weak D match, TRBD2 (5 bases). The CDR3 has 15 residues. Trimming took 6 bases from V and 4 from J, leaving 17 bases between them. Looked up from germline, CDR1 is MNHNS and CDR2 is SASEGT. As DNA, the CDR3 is TGTGCCAGCAGGCCCTATACTAGTCTCGCAGATACGCAGTATTTT. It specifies CASRPYTSLADTQYF.

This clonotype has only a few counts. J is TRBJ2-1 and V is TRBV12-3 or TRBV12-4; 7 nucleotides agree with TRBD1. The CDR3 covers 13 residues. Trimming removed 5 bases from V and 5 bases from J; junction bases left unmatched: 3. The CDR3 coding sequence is TGTGCCAGCAGTCGACAGGGCAACAATGAGCAGTTCTTC. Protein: CASSRQGNNEQFF.

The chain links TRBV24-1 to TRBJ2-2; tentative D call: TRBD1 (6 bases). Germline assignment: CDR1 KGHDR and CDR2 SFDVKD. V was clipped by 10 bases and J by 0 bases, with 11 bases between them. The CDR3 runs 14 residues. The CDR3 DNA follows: TGTGCCACGCGGACAGACGCGAACACCGGGGAGCTGTTTTTT. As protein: CATRTDANTGELFF.

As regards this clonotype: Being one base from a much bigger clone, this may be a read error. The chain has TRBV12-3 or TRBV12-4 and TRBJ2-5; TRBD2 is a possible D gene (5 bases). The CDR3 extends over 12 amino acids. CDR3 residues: CASSLAGETRYF. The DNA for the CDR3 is TGTGCCAGCAGTTTAGCCGGGGAGACCCGGTACTTC.

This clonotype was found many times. CDR3: CASSPGSQETQYF. The DNA for the CDR3 is TGTGCCAGCAGTCCCGGGTCCCAAGAGACCCAGTACTTC. The rearrangement joins TRBV5-5 to TRBJ2-5; D is undetermined. The CDR3 contains 13 residues. Trimming took off 5 bases at V and 1 base at J, with 9 bases between the two ends. Germline V gene data show CDR1 as SGHKS and CDR2 as YYEKEE (reference sequence).

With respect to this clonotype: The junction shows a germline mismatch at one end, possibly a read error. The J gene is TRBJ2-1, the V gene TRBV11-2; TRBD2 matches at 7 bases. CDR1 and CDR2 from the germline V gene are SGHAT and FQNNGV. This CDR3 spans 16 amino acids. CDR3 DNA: TGTGCCAGCAGTCAACTCCAGTCTAGCGGCTACGATGAGCAGTTCTTC. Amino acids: CASSQLQSSGYDEQFF.

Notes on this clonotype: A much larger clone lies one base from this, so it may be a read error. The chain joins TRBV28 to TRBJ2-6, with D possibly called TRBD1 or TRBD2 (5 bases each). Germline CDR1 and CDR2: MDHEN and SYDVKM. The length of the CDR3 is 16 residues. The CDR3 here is CASKELDVAGANILTF. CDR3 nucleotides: TGTGCCAGCAAAGAGCTAGACGTGGCCGGGGCCAACATCCTGACTTTC.

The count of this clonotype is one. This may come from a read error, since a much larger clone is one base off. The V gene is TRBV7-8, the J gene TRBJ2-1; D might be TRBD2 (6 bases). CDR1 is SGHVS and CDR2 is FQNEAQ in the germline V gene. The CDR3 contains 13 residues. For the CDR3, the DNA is TGTGCCAACAGCTTGAGGGAGGCGACTGAGCAGTTCTTC. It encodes CANSLREATEQFF.